The 24 T cell receptor beta chains reported below all come from one sample, sequenced in a study of Ad26.COV2.S vaccination and SARS-CoV-2 variants. Treatment given: around 19 received Ad26.COV2.S at low or high dose, single or two shots; about 5 received placebo; per-sample allocation not given. The investigators took samples on day 63 after the first vaccine or placebo injection. The method was immunoSEQ multiplex PCR; TCRdb's version includes in-frame clones alone and lacks a portion of them. The sample lists over 450,000 clones, roughly 87% occurring once. The sequencing used peripheral blood, collected in a trial of Ad26.COV2.S vaccine versus placebo. The receptors shown here come from a person aged 18-60 years who received the Ad26.COV2.S COVID-19 vaccine or a placebo.

V and J are TRBV4-1 and TRBJ2-4, with 9 positions matching TRBD1. Germline-derived CDR1 and CDR2 are MGHRA and YSYEKL. J was trimmed by 8 bases and V by 1 base; bases with no gene match: 3. The CDR3 runs 14 residues. CDR3 sequence: CASSQADRGYIQYF. The CDR3 nucleotides are TGCGCCAGCAGCCAAGCGGACAGGGGTTACATTCAGTACTTC.

The rearrangement uses TRBV4-1 and TRBJ1-2, with D possibly matching TRBD1 (5 bases). Per the germline V gene, CDR1 is MGHRA and CDR2 is YSYEKL. The CDR3 spans 16 residues. Trimming removed 0 bases from V and 2 bases from J, with 13 bases in between. The CDR3 coding sequence is TGCGCCAGCAGCCAAGATTCGAACAGGCTGAACTATGGCTACACCTTC. Amino acids: CASSQDSNRLNYGYTF.

The chain couples TRBV5-1 to TRBJ1-3; no clear D gene. V was pared by 0 bases and J by 7 bases, with 14 bases between. The CDR3 extends over 15 amino acids. Germline assignment: CDR1 SGHRS and CDR2 YFSETQ. CDR3: CASSLEGSGWNTIYF. The DNA for the CDR3 is TGCGCCAGCAGCTTGGAGGGCTCGGGGTGGAACACCATATATTTT. Looking up the rest from reference TRBV5-1 and TRBJ1-3 gives the full variable domain: KAGVTQTPRYLIKTRGQQVTLSCSPISGHRSVSWYQQTPGQGLQFLFEYFSETQRNKGNFPGRFSGRQFSNSRSEMNVSTLELGDSALYLCASSLEGSGWNTIYFGEGSWLTVV.

This clone was detected only once. This chain links TRBV2 with TRBJ2-6; maybe TRBD1 (6 bases). V was clipped by 8 bases and J by 1 base, with 21 bases between them. CDR1 and CDR2 from the germline V gene are SNHLY and FYNNEI. This CDR3 region has 18 residues. CDR3 sequence: CASFPDSIISSGANVLTF. The CDR3 coding sequence is TGTGCCAGCTTCCCGGACAGTATTATATCTTCTGGGGCCAACGTCCTGACTTTC.

V gene TRBV4-1 combines with J gene TRBJ2-2; 12 nucleotides line up with TRBD2. Trimming removed 3 bases from V and 6 bases from J; junction bases left unmatched: 8. Looked up from germline, CDR1 is MGHRA and CDR2 is YSYEKL. The CDR3 sequence is 17 residues long. The CDR3 is CASSQLPGLAGPGELFF. CDR3 bases: TGCGCCAGCAGCCAGTTACCGGGACTAGCGGGTCCCGGGGAGCTGTTTTTT.

This clone appeared a few times. The J gene is TRBJ2-7, the V gene TRBV2, with 11 nucleotides matching TRBD1. This CDR3 spans 16 amino acids. J gave up 1 base and V 2 bases, and 4 bases lay outside the gene matches. The germline CDR1 and CDR2 sequences are SNHLY and FYNNEI. Here the CDR3 DNA reads TGTGCCAGCAGTGAAATTGGGACAGGGGGATCCTACGAGCAGTACTTC. Translating it yields CASSEIGTGGSYEQYF.

The J gene is TRBJ2-1, the V gene TRBV18; 16 bases are shared with TRBD2. The V and J ends lost 0 bases and 9 bases, in that order; junction bases with no gene match: 2. CDR3 length: 16 amino acids. Germline V gene data show CDR1 as KGHSH and CDR2 as LQKENI. The CDR3, as DNA: TGTGCCAGCTCACCACCCGGGACTAGCGGGAGGGGTGAGCAGTTCTTC. It specifies CASSPPGTSGRGEQFF. Together with reference TRBV18 and TRBJ2-1, the CDR3 gives the full variable domain: NAGVMQNPRHLVRRRGQEARLRCSPMKGHSHVYWYRQLPEEGLKFMVYLQKENIIDESGMPKERFSAEFPKEGPSILRIQQVVRGDSAAYFCASSPPGTSGRGEQFFGPGTRLTVL.

CDR3 sequence reads: CASSPLSGEETQYF. In DNA, the CDR3 is TGTGCCAGCTCACCTCTTAGCGGGGAAGAGACCCAGTACTTC. J is TRBJ2-5 and V is TRBV18; 8 bases agree with TRBD2. The CDR3 totals 14 residues. V trimming: 3 bases; J trimming: 3 bases; junction bases outside the gene matches: 3. Germline V gene data show CDR1 as KGHSH and CDR2 as LQKENI.

The chain has TRBV12-3 or TRBV12-4 and TRBJ1-1, with D perhaps matching TRBD1 (5 bases). This CDR3 is 12 amino acids long. The V and J ends lost 7 bases and 8 bases respectively, with 14 bases between them. The CDR3 DNA reads TGTGCCAGCATTTCCCCCCGGGGGGAAGCTTTCTTT. Protein: CASISPRGEAFF.

This clone appeared once. The V call is TRBV2, the J call TRBJ1-4, with D perhaps TRBD1 (6 bases). This CDR3 is built from 13 residues. V lost 6 bases, J lost 3 bases, and 8 bases lay in between. CDR1 and CDR2 from the germline V gene are SNHLY and FYNNEI. CDR3 DNA sequence: TGTGCCAGCAGACAGGGCCCTAATGAAAAACTGTTTTTT. Translating it yields CASRQGPNEKLFF.

The chain has TRBV11-2 and TRBJ2-3, with TRBD2 matching over 12 bases. Trimming removed 5 bases from V and 4 bases from J; junction bases left unmatched: 4. The germline gives CDR1 SGHAT, CDR2 FQNNGV. CDR3 size: 15 residues. The CDR3 spells CASSLWTSGADTQYF. Here the CDR3 DNA reads TGTGCCAGCAGCCTCTGGACTAGCGGGGCAGATACGCAGTATTTT.

This chain links TRBV4-1 with TRBJ1-2, with a tentative D call TRBD1 (6 bases). Trimming shortened V by 0 bases and J by 4 bases, and 12 bases separated the two germline ends. Per the germline V gene, CDR1 is MGHRA and CDR2 is YSYEKL. The CDR3 length is 15 residues. Here the CDR3 DNA reads TGCGCCAGCAGCCAAGATCAGGGGCCGGCCTATGGCTACACCTTC. This sequence encodes CASSQDQGPAYGYTF.

The chain recombines TRBV18 with TRBJ2-5; possible D gene TRBD1, 6 bases. V shed 3 bases and J shed 3 bases, with 20 bases lying between them. This CDR3 is 17 amino acids long. Per the germline V gene, CDR1 is KGHSH and CDR2 is LQKENI. The CDR3 sequence: CASSPRNPGTQKETQYF. The CDR3 DNA reads TGTGCCAGCTCACCCCGTAACCCAGGGACACAGAAAGAGACCCAGTACTTC.

The J gene is TRBJ1-2, the V gene TRBV25-1, with TRBD1 as a possible D gene (6 bases). CDR3 length equals 15 residues. V was pared by 7 bases and J by 8 bases, with 23 bases between. Germline lookup yields CDR1 MGHDK and CDR2 SYGVNS. CDR3: CASTGLGKGGLGYTF. Written as DNA, the CDR3 is TGTGCCAGCACCGGACTGGGAAAGGGGGGATTGGGCTACACCTTC.

Here the CDR3 reads CASSQTGTDSYEQYF. Here the CDR3 DNA reads TGTGCCAGCAGCCAAACCGGGACAGACAGTTACGAGCAGTACTTC. The genes are TRBV7-9 and TRBJ2-7; 7 nucleotides line up with TRBD1. CDR1 SEHNR and CDR2 FQNEAQ come from the germline V gene (reference sequence). V dropped 5 bases and J dropped 4; count of bases not matched to a gene: 11. The CDR3 length is 15 residues.

The V and J genes are TRBV7-2 and TRBJ2-7; no clear D gene. Per germline, CDR1 SGHTA and CDR2 FQGNSA. The V gene lost 3 bases and the J gene lost 6 bases, with 18 bases spanning the gap. The CDR3 runs 15 residues. CDR3 sequence reads: CASSLSSNTRFEQYF. The CDR3, as DNA: TGTGCCAGCAGCTTGAGTTCGAATACCCGCTTCGAGCAGTACTTC. Using reference TRBV7-2 and TRBJ2-7 for the parts outside the CDR3, the full variable domain is GAGVSQSPSNKVTEKGKDVELRCDPISGHTALYWYRQSLGQGLEFLIYFQGNSAPDKSGLPSDRFSAERTGGSVSTLTIQRTQQEDSAVYLCASSLSSNTRFEQYFGPGTRLTVT.

The chain links TRBV6-5 to TRBJ1-1; D may be TRBD1 (6 bases). The CDR3 extends over 16 amino acids. Germline V gene sequence: CDR1 MNHEY, CDR2 SVGAGI. The V and J ends lost 1 base and 4 bases respectively, with 16 bases between them. CDR3 in DNA: TGTGCCAGCAGTTACTTTGGTTTCGGAGGGGGCACTGAAGCTTTCTTT. Translating gives CASSYFGFGGGTEAFF.

The V gene is TRBV13, the J gene TRBJ1-5; D remains unclear. The V gene lost 0 bases and the J gene lost 2 bases, with 8 bases spanning the gap. Per the germline V gene, CDR1 is PRHDT and CDR2 is FYEKMQ (reference sequence). The length of the CDR3 is 15 residues. The CDR3: CASSLGRAGNQPQHF. The CDR3 DNA reads as TGTGCCAGCAGCTTAGGTCGGGCAGGCAATCAGCCCCAGCATTTT.

Concerning this clone itself: One end of the junction does not line up with germline, which may come from a read error. The gene calls are TRBV7-7 and TRBJ2-1; D possibly uses TRBD1 or TRBD2 (5 bases each). This CDR3 contains 16 residues. The germline CDR1 and CDR2 sequences are SSHAT and FNYEAQ (reference sequence). CDR3 nucleotide sequence: TGTGCTAGCACTCCCGAGGGACGCTACTCCTACAATGAGCAGTTCTTC. This codes for CASTPEGRYSYNEQFF.

V is TRBV19 and J is TRBJ2-3, with D unclear. This CDR3 region has 12 residues. The germline V gene has CDR1 LNHDA and CDR2 SQIVND (reference sequence). V shed 8 bases and J shed 2 bases, with 8 bases lying between them. The CDR3 spells CASATHTDTQYF. CDR3 DNA sequence: TGTGCCAGTGCCACGCACACAGATACGCAGTATTTT.

The rearrangement links TRBV9 to TRBJ2-7; 7 bases align to TRBD1. Germline loops: CDR1 SGDLS, CDR2 YYNGEE. V was pared by 5 bases and J by 3 bases, with 5 bases of the junction left unmatched. This CDR3 is 13 amino acids long. For the CDR3, the DNA is TGTGCCAGCAGTCGACAGGGAGACTACGAGCAGTACTTC. As protein: CASSRQGDYEQYF.

The chain uses TRBV3-1 (or the pseudogene TRBV3-2) and TRBJ2-2; TRBD1 aligns across 7 bases. Germline V gene lookup returns CDR1 LGHDT and CDR2 YNNKEL (reference sequence). The CDR3 loop spans 14 amino acids. V gave up 4 bases and J gave up 6 bases; unmatched junction bases: 5. CDR3 in DNA: TGTGCCAGCAGCCCTCGACAGGGTGCCGGGGAGCTGTTTTTT. Protein: CASSPRQGAGELFF.

The genes are TRBV7-9 and TRBJ2-7; no reliable D call. CDR3 length: 15 amino acids. The germline CDR1 and CDR2 sequences are SEHNR and FQNEAQ (reference sequence). The germline V and J ends were trimmed by 5 bases and 7 bases, with 21 bases remaining between them. The CDR3 loop is CASSRDFFSSWEQYF. In DNA form, the CDR3 reads TGTGCCAGCAGCCGTGACTTCTTTTCCTCCTGGGAGCAGTACTTC.

The V gene is TRBV30, the J gene TRBJ1-2; 7 bases match TRBD1. Germline assignment: CDR1 GTSNPN and CDR2 SVGIG (reference sequence). Germline trimming cut 4 bases from V and 6 bases from J; bases unmatched to any gene: 11. The CDR3 is 14 amino acids. The CDR3 reads CAWNRGRLRDGYTF. CDR3 nucleotide sequence: TGTGCCTGGAATAGGGGGCGCTTGAGGGATGGCTACACCTTC.